The 5 T cell receptor beta chains listed next were all sequenced from one sample in a study of monozygotic twins with inflammatory bowel disease. TCRdb re-called the 5' RACE reads and gives one entry per CDR3 protein, without DNA. This table holds about 350,000 distinct CDR3 sequences. The material sequenced was blood. The receptors originated from a human donor with ulcerative colitis or Crohn's disease, or a healthy co-twin of an affected twin (not recorded which).

The gene calls are TRBV18 and TRBJ2-7; no DNA is available, so the TRBD2 call from TCRdb remains unchecked. From germline, CDR1 is KGHSH and CDR2 LQKENI. The CDR3 runs to 15 residues. The CDR3 here is CASSPSSGPTYEQYF.

CDR3 sequence reads: CASSSTGQIHNEQFF. J is TRBJ2-1 and V is TRBV5-1. The CDR3 runs 15 residues. Germline CDR1 and CDR2: SGHRS and YFSETQ. Together with reference TRBV5-1 and TRBJ2-1, the CDR3 gives the full variable domain: KAGVTQTPRYLIKTRGQQVTLSCSPISGHRSVSWYQQTPGQGLQFLFEYFSETQRNKGNFPGRFSGRQFSNSRSEMNVSTLELGDSALYLCASSSTGQIHNEQFFGPGTRLTVL.

The rearrangement joins TRBV5-4 to TRBJ2-3; TCRdb's assignment of TRBD1 cannot be checked, as there is no DNA. Germline V CDR1 and CDR2: SGHNT, YYREEE (reference sequence). The CDR3 runs to 15 residues. CDR3 residues: CASSSQGKSTDTQYF.

The chain couples TRBV7-9 to TRBJ1-5. The V gene's germline CDR1 is SEHNR and CDR2 FQNEAQ (reference sequence). CDR3 size: 16 residues. The CDR3 region is CASSLERLLPNQPQHF.

The chain has TRBV7-6 and TRBJ2-1; the TCRdb D gene call, TRBD1, has no DNA to confirm it. Germline loops: CDR1 SGHVS, CDR2 FNYEAQ. The CDR3 totals 15 residues. This CDR3 reads CASSLAGQVFNEQFF.